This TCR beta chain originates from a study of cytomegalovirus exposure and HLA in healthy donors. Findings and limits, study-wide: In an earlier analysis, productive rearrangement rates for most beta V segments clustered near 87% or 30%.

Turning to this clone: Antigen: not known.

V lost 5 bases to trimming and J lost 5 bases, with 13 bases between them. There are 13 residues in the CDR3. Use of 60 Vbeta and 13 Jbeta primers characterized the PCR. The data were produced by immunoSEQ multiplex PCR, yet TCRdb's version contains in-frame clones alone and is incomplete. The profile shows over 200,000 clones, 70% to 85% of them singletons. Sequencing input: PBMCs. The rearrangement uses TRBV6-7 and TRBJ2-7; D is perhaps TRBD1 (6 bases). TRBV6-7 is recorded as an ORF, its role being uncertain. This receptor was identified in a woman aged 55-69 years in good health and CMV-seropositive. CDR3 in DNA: TGTGCCAGCAGTCCACAGGGTTTCGACGAGCAGTACTTC. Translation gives CASSPQGFDEQYF.